The 4 T cell receptor beta chains listed next were all sequenced from one sample in a study of blood T cell repertoires in COVID-19 (dated by TCRdb to the early 2020s). Libraries were made using the immunoSEQ multiplex PCR assay. TCRdb re-hosts the immuneACCESS table, in-frame sequences only. Its copies lack some clones; in the studies checked, an unresolved V gene accounts for under half of them, and the cause for the rest is not known. This sample comprises tens of thousands of clones, roughly four fifths of them detected only once. The ten top clones hold 6% to 7.5% of the sample. Sequenced material: peripheral blood. The receptors originated from a man aged 50 to 60 with active or convalescent COVID-19.

The chain is built from TRBV19 and TRBJ2-1, with D perhaps TRBD2 (7 bases). Germline CDR1 and CDR2: LNHDA and SQIVND (reference sequence). The CDR3 sequence is 17 residues long. Deletions cut 4 bases from V and 3 bases from J, with 19 bases between. CDR3: CASSTEGTGGGYNEQFF. The CDR3 coding sequence is TGTGCCAGTAGTACCGAGGGGACGGGGGGCGGCTACAATGAGCAGTTCTTC.

The chain uses TRBV5-5 and TRBJ1-5; 8 bases line up with TRBD1. J lost 5 bases, V lost 0 bases, and 4 bases had no gene match. This CDR3 is built from 15 residues. The germline gives CDR1 SGHKS, CDR2 YYEKEE (reference sequence). The CDR3 spells CASSLDRGGYQPQHF. The CDR3, as DNA: TGTGCCAGCAGCTTGGACAGGGGGGGCTATCAGCCCCAGCATTTT.

The table lists this clone with a few counts. The chain has TRBV18 and TRBJ1-5; tentative D call: TRBD1 (5 bases). The V and J ends lost 1 base and 0 bases respectively, with 7 bases between them. CDR1 is KGHSH and CDR2 is LQKENI in the germline V gene. There are 15 residues in the CDR3. The DNA for the CDR3 is TGTGCCAGCTCACCACAGGGGAATAGCAATCAGCCCCAGCATTTT. Translated, it gives CASSPQGNSNQPQHF. The entire variable domain, with the rest obtained from reference TRBV18 and TRBJ1-5, is as follows: NAGVMQNPRHLVRRRGQEARLRCSPMKGHSHVYWYRQLPEEGLKFMVYLQKENIIDESGMPKERFSAEFPKEGPSILRIQQVVRGDSAAYFCASSPQGNSNQPQHFGDGTRLSIL.

The V and J genes are TRBV11-2 and TRBJ2-1; 10 bases line up with TRBD2. Trimming cost V 4 bases and J 6 bases; bases outside gene matches: 6. Germline loops: CDR1 SGHAT, CDR2 FQNNGV. The CDR3 covers 15 residues. The CDR3 reads CASSSSGLASNEQFF. CDR3 bases: TGTGCCAGCAGCTCCTCGGGACTAGCGTCCAATGAGCAGTTCTTC.